Listed below are T cell receptor beta chains from one sample, sequenced in a study of prognosis after radiotherapy for stage I lung cancer. TCRdb redid the calling of the multiplex PCR reads with MiXCR, one entry per CDR3 protein. The sample holds 15,000 or so distinct CDR3 sequences; about 30% are singletons and the top ten take under 40%. The source was PBMCs, collected before or after stereotactic body radiation therapy (not recorded which). Receptor source: a donor aged 50 or older with non-small cell lung cancer. Both conserved end residues are part of each CDR3. Each record gives: D gene, clone size, V gene, J gene, CDR3 protein, CDR3 DNA. A D gene is named only where the DNA matches it firmly. Only part of the rows carry a size: once, few, many, or a class if the clone is expanded.

d_gene: TRBD1; abundance: many; v_gene: TRBV7-8; j_gene: TRBJ2-4; CDR3aa: CASSLQGAENIQYF; CDR3nt: TGTGCCAGCAGCTTACAGGGGGCTGAAAACATTCAGTACTTC
d_gene: TRBD1; abundance: many; v_gene: TRBV20-1; j_gene: TRBJ1-4; CDR3aa: CSARVAGQGNEKLFF; CDR3nt: TGCAGTGCTAGAGTTGCCGGACAGGGGAATGAAAAACTGTTTTTT
d_gene: NA; abundance: many; v_gene: TRBV7-9; j_gene: TRBJ2-1; CDR3aa: CASSFRSFHRAEQFF; CDR3nt: TGTGCCAGCAGCTTTCGAAGCTTTCACAGGGCTGAGCAGTTCTTC
d_gene: NA; abundance: NA; v_gene: TRBV6-2/TRBV6-3; j_gene: TRBJ2-3; CDR3aa: CASSDIEPMTDTQYF; CDR3nt: TGTGCCAGCAGTGACATCGAGCCGATGACAGATACGCAGTATTTT
d_gene: NA; abundance: many; v_gene: TRBV6-1; j_gene: TRBJ1-1; CDR3aa: CASSPGGTEAFF; CDR3nt: TGTGCCAGCAGTCCCGGTGGGACTGAAGCTTTCTTT
d_gene: TRBD1; abundance: many; v_gene: TRBV11-3; j_gene: TRBJ1-6; CDR3aa: CASSPVGTGDNSPLHF; CDR3nt: TGTGCCAGCAGCCCTGTAGGGACAGGTGATAATTCACCCCTCCACTTT
d_gene: TRBD1; abundance: many; v_gene: TRBV6-4; j_gene: TRBJ2-1; CDR3aa: CASRVGTGGGEQFF; CDR3nt: TGTGCCAGCAGAGTTGGGACAGGGGGAGGTGAGCAGTTCTTC
d_gene: TRBD1; abundance: many; v_gene: TRBV20-1; j_gene: TRBJ2-1; CDR3aa: CSARWTGFDEQFF; CDR3nt: TGCAGTGCTAGGTGGACAGGTTTCGATGAGCAGTTCTTC
d_gene: NA; abundance: NA; v_gene: TRBV9; j_gene: TRBJ2-7; CDR3aa: CASREGEGIYEQYF; CDR3nt: TGTGCCAGCAGGGAGGGGGAGGGCATCTACGAGCAGTACTTC
d_gene: TRBD2; abundance: many; v_gene: TRBV3-1; j_gene: TRBJ2-3; CDR3aa: CASSQTVASGIPQYF; CDR3nt: TGTGCCAGCAGCCAAACGGTTGCTAGCGGAATACCACAGTATTTT
d_gene: NA; abundance: many; v_gene: TRBV30; j_gene: TRBJ1-5; CDR3aa: CAWSAGVLRGRNQPQHF; CDR3nt: TGTGCCTGGAGCGCAGGGGTGCTGCGGGGCCGGAATCAGCCCCAGCATTTT
d_gene: NA; abundance: NA; v_gene: TRBV20-1; j_gene: TRBJ1-2; CDR3aa: CSARSSDRAYCYTF; CDR3nt: TGCAGTGCTAGATCCTCCGACAGAGCCTATTGCTACACCTTC
d_gene: TRBD1; abundance: many; v_gene: TRBV20-1; j_gene: TRBJ1-5; CDR3aa: CSAKGQENQPQHF; CDR3nt: TGCAGTGCTAAGGGACAGGAGAATCAGCCCCAGCATTTT
d_gene: TRBD1; abundance: many; v_gene: TRBV5-1; j_gene: TRBJ1-1; CDR3aa: CASSQTGTENTEAFF; CDR3nt: TGCGCCAGCAGCCAAACCGGGACAGAGAACACTGAAGCTTTCTTT
d_gene: TRBD2; abundance: NA; v_gene: TRBV6-9; j_gene: TRBJ2-6; CDR3aa: CAGSYRGGGSNVLTF; CDR3nt: TGTGCCGGCAGTTACCGGGGGGGAGGGTCCAACGTCCTGACTTTC
d_gene: TRBD2; abundance: many; v_gene: TRBV6-1; j_gene: TRBJ2-5; CDR3aa: CASRDGTSGSLETQYF; CDR3nt: TGTGCCAGCAGGGACGGGACTAGCGGGAGTTTAGAGACCCAGTACTTC
d_gene: TRBD1; abundance: many; v_gene: TRBV19; j_gene: TRBJ2-7; CDR3aa: CASLGTEIPYEQYF; CDR3nt: TGTGCCAGCCTCGGGACAGAGATACCCTACGAGCAGTACTTC
d_gene: NA; abundance: many; v_gene: TRBV30; j_gene: TRBJ2-3; CDR3aa: CAWSVGSWDGVTDTQYF; CDR3nt: TGTGCCTGGAGTGTCGGGAGCTGGGACGGAGTCACAGATACGCAGTATTTT
d_gene: NA; abundance: many; v_gene: TRBV7-2; j_gene: TRBJ2-1; CDR3aa: CASSLSGVHEQFF; CDR3nt: TGTGCCAGCAGCTTATCAGGGGTGCATGAGCAGTTCTTC
d_gene: NA; abundance: many; v_gene: TRBV12-3/TRBV12-4; j_gene: TRBJ2-5; CDR3aa: CASTQGGGPETQYF; CDR3nt: TGTGCCAGCACCCAAGGAGGGGGCCCGGAGACCCAGTACTTC
d_gene: NA; abundance: many; v_gene: TRBV20-1; j_gene: TRBJ1-2; CDR3aa: CSAWDSDHGYTF; CDR3nt: TGCAGTGCTTGGGACTCGGACCATGGCTACACCTTC
d_gene: TRBD2; abundance: many; v_gene: TRBV6-1; j_gene: TRBJ2-3; CDR3aa: CASSEWPSGRGSTDTQYF; CDR3nt: TGTGCCAGCAGTGAATGGCCTAGCGGGAGGGGGAGCACAGATACGCAGTATTTT